Below, one T cell receptor beta chain is given with its context. The antigen is not known. The time point is: late sampling 161 to 241 days after vaccination in a few convalescent patients. Treatment of the sample: roughly ten-day PBMC culture with coronavirus spike peptide pools or control peptides (ViraFEST assay). The data are from a study of vaccination and CD4 T cells after COVID-19. Cultured CD4+ T cell DNA was sequenced using the Oncomine TCR Beta short-read assay. Scientists extracted genomic DNA from CD4+ T cells grown in culture. TCRdb independently ran MiXCR on the PCR reads; one entry per CDR3 protein. This sample has 20,000 to 25,000 distinct CDR3 sequences, with more than 45% found just once. V shed 6 bases, J shed 5 bases, and the junction held 10 bases outside the gene matches. CDR1 MNHNS and CDR2 SASEGT come from the germline V gene. This CDR3 has 15 amino acids.

This sequence was found in a human donor who had recovered from COVID-19. The specimen comprised CD4+ T cells from blood, cultured in vitro, sampled about 7 months after SARS-CoV-2 vaccination. The chain employs TRBV6-1 and TRBJ2-5, with 9 bases that match TRBD1. The CDR3 DNA sequence: TGTGCCAGCAGCGATATAGGGACAGGGCGCGAGACCCAGTACTTC. Translating gives CASSDIGTGRETQYF.